This T cell receptor beta chain was sequenced for a study of blood T cells in healthy people across ages (dated by TCRdb to between 2015 and 2017). Context from the whole study: In model experiments, template switching captured about one uniquely barcoded TCR beta cDNA molecule for every two T cells. To track age-related changes in TCR beta repertoire diversity, the study relied on deep sequencing normalized with unique cDNA molecular identifiers. Using the same blood draw, the study looked at two additional independent replicas of 1 million unique cDNA reads for two donors, one aged 18 to 30 and the other aged 80 or older. Four age groups were formed from the donors: young (average around 15 years), middle-aged (more than 35), aged (approximately 60) and long-lived (around 82).

Systemically healthy Caucasian individuals from Russia, 35 to 50 in total and aged about 6 to 100 years, were included as donors. Roughly 9.5 milliliters of peripheral blood were drawn from each donor into EDTA-treated Vacutainer tubes. PBMCs were isolated by Ficoll-Paque density-gradient centrifugation, with at least 7 million obtained per sample. Total RNA, at least 6 micrograms per sample, was extracted from PBMCs with Trizol reagent. The percentages of naive CD45RAhigh/CD27high T cells were determined by flow cytometry on a PBMC aliquot from every donor. V loses 4 bases at its end and J loses 7 bases; junction bases beyond the gene matches: 13. CDR3 length: 16 amino acids, cysteine to phenylalanine. The kept DNA is CDR3 alone, 48 bases in frame from the first base. The full study reports these points: Estimates of total diversity based on one million sequenced T cells were considered lower bounds and underestimates. Because donor CMV infection status was unknown, age-related changes in expanded clonotypes were potentially confounded. Compared with the aged group, more naive CD4+ T cells, fewer expanded clones and increased TCR diversity were shown by the long-lived group, suggesting age selection. There was a strong correlation between observed TCR beta diversity and the percentage of naive T cells measured by flow cytometry. Since profiling was done on bulk unsorted PBMCs, naive and antigen-experienced compartments could not be conclusively compared. Observed TCR beta diversity per million T cells fell roughly linearly with age, and a significant reduction was already apparent by age roughly 40.

The library relied on 5' RACE. Sequencing was performed on an Illumina HiSeq 2500. A second roughly 6 to 11 cycle PCR used a sample-barcoded 5' primer and a J-beta primer mix. A unique molecular identifier was introduced onto each TCR beta cDNA molecule by a template-switch 5' adaptor carrying 12 random nucleotides. Each sample yielded at least 3 million CDR3-containing paired-end reads. All of the RNA was converted into first-strand cDNA using the Mint cDNA synthesis kit, with a TRBC-specific oligonucleotide serving as the primer. Following uracil-DNA glycosylase treatment, a first 18-cycle PCR with universal primers M1SS and BC2_uni_R was performed on all cDNA. The authors processed their data as follows. For normalization, 1 million high-quality reads were randomly selected from each sample, with every read carrying a distinct molecular identifier. Instead of being binned into consensus sequences, reads that shared molecular identifiers were thrown out. MiTCR, set to a Q25 quality threshold and the strictest error-elimination algorithm, was used for CDR3 identification, clonotype clustering and error correction. A nonparametric unseen species model with Euler transformation was used to estimate a lower bound on total TCR beta diversity. In-frame beta chains were kept once TCRdb had trimmed the public reads at Q25 with fastp and called clones with MiXCR. For every CDR3 protein sequence, its rows merge into one entry that carries the most common genes and DNA. In this record, the V and J calls reflect TCRdb's handling and not the investigators' own analysis. The sample table contains around 1,000,000 distinct CDR3 sequences; only one count was recorded for less than 25% of them. The top ten constitute around 0.75% of the sample.

Turning to this clonotype: Its antigen remains undetermined. Within one base of it there is no much larger clone, and no base qualities were kept.

This sample also appeared in a second study, on T cells of mothers and their children. The second study reports: Donors were nine systemically healthy Caucasian individuals: three mothers and their six children. cDNA synthesis consumed the entire amount of extracted RNA, loaded at 1.5 ug RNA in each 15 ul reaction. In the second PCR, sample barcodes and 2-4 random nucleotides were introduced via the M1S primer. Over 8 million TCR beta CDR3 reads came from each mother, compared with 2.5 million to 3.5 million reads from each child. Thymic selection similarly shapes TCR recombination output in related and unrelated pairs, with minor effect from inherited differences. Normalized repertoire overlap was always slightly but never significantly higher in related than unrelated mother-child pairs. No persistent microchimeric T cell clones were found, with a detection sensitivity of 85 to 100 clones per million clonotypes. Deep NGS was used in the study to compare the TCR beta repertoires of mothers and children and to look for features that separate related mother-child pairs from unrelated individuals. On average, the children were around 11 +/- 4 years old, while the mothers were roughly 40 +/- 4 years old. After adapter ligation with NEBNext reagents, the libraries were sequenced on Illumina HiSeq 2000 with 100+100 nt paired-end reads. To prevent cross-contamination, the mother and child libraries were prepared a month apart and were sequenced in separate runs. For each donor, somewhere between roughly 450,000 and 2,000,000 distinct TCR beta clonotypes were identified. Naive TCR beta clonotypes were estimated from low-frequency clonotypes matched to each donor's FACS-determined naive share, without sorting.

Here the chain combines TRBV12-3 or TRBV12-4 and TRBJ2-7; TRBD2 fits 10 bases in the junction. The origin of this receptor is a girl aged 2-10 years in good health. The source material was blood. The DNA is TGTGCCAGCAGTTCCCTAGCGGGGGAAGCCCTAGGGGAGCAGTACTTC. This gives the protein CASSSLAGEALGEQYF.